Included here is one T cell receptor beta chain sequence, with context. Its specificity is unknown. The study ran its PCR with 60 Vbeta and 13 Jbeta primers. Sequencing used immunoSEQ multiplex PCR; TCRdb keeps in-frame clones, though not all of them. The sample shows over 140,000 clones, 70% to 85% of them seen only once. Healthy bone marrow donors supplied every sample. The data belong to a study of cytomegalovirus exposure and HLA in healthy donors. Study-wide findings and caveats: A missense DCLRE1C variant was associated with V- and J-gene trimming of TCR beta chains in a later analysis, and an independent cohort replicated the association. Presence/absence analyses assumed roughly uniform sequencing depth across donors.

CDR1 MDHEN and CDR2 SYDVKM come from the germline V gene. With 5 bases clipped from V and 4 bases from J, the junction kept 9 bases outside the gene matches. The CDR3 contains 15 residues. The TCR was taken from a man aged 25-45 years in good health and CMV-seropositive. Specimen: PBMCs. This sequence joins TRBV28 and TRBJ2-5; 8 bases are a match to TRBD1. CDR3 protein: CASSPSIDRGETQYF. The CDR3 DNA sequence: TGTGCCAGCAGTCCATCTATCGACAGGGGAGAGACCCAGTACTTC. Full variable domain (remainder filled in from reference TRBV28 and TRBJ2-5): DVKVTQSSRYLVKRTGEKVFLECVQDMDHENMFWYRQDPGLGLRLIYFSYDVKMKEKGDIPEGYSVSREKKERFSLILESASTNQTSMYLCASSPSIDRGETQYFGPGTRLLVL.